This T cell receptor (beta chain) was captured by sequencing in a study of T-cell memory formation after mild COVID-19. Study in general: Each donor largely had its own TCR clusters. General study findings and limits: Certain responding clones were present in pre-infection memory, suggesting participation of cross-reactive memory.

TCRdb passed the 5' RACE reads through MiXCR, listing each CDR3 protein once. Of around 200,000 distinct CDR3 sequences in the sample, roughly 17% were seen once. V lost 0 bases, J lost 7 bases, and 12 bases lay in between. Germline V gives CDR1 SGHDN, CDR2 FVKESK. The CDR3 totals 14 residues. Points on this clonotype: The antigen is not known.

The clonotype originates from an adult woman who had mild COVID-19 (a few samples of this study predate the infection). Cell type and time point are not known. The chain uses TRBV14 and TRBJ1-2; no firm D call. What was sequenced was PBMCs or a T cell subset sorted from them (not recorded which). For the CDR3, the DNA is TGTGCCAGCAGCCAAGACTCAGGCTGGTCTGGCTACACCTTC. Residues: CASSQDSGWSGYTF.